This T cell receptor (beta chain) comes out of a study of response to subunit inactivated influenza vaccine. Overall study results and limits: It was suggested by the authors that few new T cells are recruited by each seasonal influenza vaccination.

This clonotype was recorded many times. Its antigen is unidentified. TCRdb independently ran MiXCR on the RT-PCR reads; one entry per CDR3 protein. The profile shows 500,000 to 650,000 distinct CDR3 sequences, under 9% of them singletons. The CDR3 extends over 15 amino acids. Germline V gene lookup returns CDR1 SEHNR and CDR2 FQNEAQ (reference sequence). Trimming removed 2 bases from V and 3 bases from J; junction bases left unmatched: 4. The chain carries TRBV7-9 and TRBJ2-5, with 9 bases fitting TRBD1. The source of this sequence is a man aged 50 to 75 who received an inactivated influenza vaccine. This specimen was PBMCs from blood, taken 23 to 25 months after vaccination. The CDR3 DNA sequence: TGTGCCAGCAGCTTAAGGACAGGGGTAGAAGAGACCCAGTACTTC. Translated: CASSLRTGVEETQYF.